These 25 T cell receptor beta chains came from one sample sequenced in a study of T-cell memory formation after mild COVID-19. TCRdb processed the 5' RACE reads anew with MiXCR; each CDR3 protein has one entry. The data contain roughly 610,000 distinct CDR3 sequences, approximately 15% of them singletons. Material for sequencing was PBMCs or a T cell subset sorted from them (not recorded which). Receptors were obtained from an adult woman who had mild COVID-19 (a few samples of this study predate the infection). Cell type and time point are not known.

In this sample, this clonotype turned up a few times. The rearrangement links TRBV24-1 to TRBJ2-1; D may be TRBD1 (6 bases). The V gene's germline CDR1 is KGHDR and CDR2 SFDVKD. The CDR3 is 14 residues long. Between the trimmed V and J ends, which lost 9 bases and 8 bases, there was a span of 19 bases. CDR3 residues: CATSDRTLVDEQFF. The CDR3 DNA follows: TGTGCCACCTCGGACAGAACCCTAGTGGATGAGCAGTTCTTC.

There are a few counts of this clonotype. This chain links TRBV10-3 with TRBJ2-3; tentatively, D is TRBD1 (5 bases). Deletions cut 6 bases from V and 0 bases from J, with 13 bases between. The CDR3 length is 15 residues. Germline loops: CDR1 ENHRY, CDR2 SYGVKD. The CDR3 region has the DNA TGTGCCATCAGGCCGCAGGGTCCTAGCACAGATACGCAGTATTTT. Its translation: CAIRPQGPSTDTQYF.

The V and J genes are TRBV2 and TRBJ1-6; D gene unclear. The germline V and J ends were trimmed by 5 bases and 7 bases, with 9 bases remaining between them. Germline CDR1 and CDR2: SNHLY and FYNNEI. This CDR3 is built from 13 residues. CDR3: CASSNSENSPLHF. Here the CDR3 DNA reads TGTGCCAGCAGTAACTCAGAGAATTCACCCCTCCACTTT.

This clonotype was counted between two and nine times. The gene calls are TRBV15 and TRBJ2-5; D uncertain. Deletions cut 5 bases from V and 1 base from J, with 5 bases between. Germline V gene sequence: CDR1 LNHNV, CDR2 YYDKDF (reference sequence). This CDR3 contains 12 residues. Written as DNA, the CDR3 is TGTGCCACCAGCGAAGTCCAAGAGACCCAGTACTTC. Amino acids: CATSEVQETQYF.

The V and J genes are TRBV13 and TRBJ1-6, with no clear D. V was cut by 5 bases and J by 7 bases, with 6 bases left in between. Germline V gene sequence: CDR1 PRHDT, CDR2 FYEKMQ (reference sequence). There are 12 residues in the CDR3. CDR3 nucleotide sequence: TGTGCCAGCAGCACCCAGAATTCACCCCTCCACTTT. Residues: CASSTQNSPLHF.

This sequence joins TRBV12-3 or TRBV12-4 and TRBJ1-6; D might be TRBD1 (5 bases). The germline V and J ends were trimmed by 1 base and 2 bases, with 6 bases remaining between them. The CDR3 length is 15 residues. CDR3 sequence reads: CASSLGRAYNSPLHF. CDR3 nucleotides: TGTGCCAGCAGTTTAGGCAGGGCCTATAATTCACCCCTCCACTTT.

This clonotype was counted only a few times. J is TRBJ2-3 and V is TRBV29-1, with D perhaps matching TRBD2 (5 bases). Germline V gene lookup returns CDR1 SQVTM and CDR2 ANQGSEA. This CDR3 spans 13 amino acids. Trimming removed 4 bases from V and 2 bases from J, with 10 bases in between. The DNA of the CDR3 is TGCAGCGTTGCTAGTGGACTCACAGATACGCAGTATTTT. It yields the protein CSVASGLTDTQYF.

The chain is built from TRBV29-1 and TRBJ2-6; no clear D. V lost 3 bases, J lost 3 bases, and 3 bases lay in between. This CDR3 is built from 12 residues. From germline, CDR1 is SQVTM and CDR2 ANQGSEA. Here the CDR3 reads CSVDRGANVLTF. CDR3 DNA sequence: TGCAGCGTTGATCGTGGGGCCAACGTCCTGACTTTC.

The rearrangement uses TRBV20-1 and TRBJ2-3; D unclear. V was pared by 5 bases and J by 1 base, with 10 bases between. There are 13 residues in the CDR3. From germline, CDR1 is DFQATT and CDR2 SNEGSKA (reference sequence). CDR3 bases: TGCAGTGCTTCCCTTTCAGGCACAGATACGCAGTATTTT. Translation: CSASLSGTDTQYF.

CDR3 protein: CASSLALGRFSSPLHF. The CDR3 bases are TGCGCCAGCAGCTTGGCCCTGGGCCGCTTCAGTTCACCCCTCCACTTT. This chain connects TRBV5-1 to TRBJ1-6; D unclear. Germline CDR1 SGHRS, CDR2 YFSETQ. V dropped 0 bases and J dropped 9 bases, with 16 bases sitting between them. CDR3 length: 16 amino acids.

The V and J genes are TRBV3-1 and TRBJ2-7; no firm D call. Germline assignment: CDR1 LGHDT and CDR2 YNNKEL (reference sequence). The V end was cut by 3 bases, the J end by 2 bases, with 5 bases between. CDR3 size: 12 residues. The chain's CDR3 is CASSQTAYEQYF. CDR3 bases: TGTGCCAGCAGCCAGACGGCCTACGAGCAGTACTTC.

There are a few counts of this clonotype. CDR3 protein: CASSIGPSGISYNEQFF. The CDR3 nucleotides are TGTGCCAGCAGCATAGGACCTAGCGGGATCTCCTACAATGAGCAGTTCTTC. The gene calls are TRBV7-9 and TRBJ2-1; 9 bases fit TRBD2. V lost 5 bases to trimming and J lost 0 bases; unmatched junction nucleotides: 8. Germline V gene lookup returns CDR1 SEHNR and CDR2 FQNEAQ (reference sequence). The CDR3 is 17 residues long. The full variable domain, with the rest looked up from reference TRBV7-9 and TRBJ2-1, is DTGVSQNPRHKITKRGQNVTFRCDPISEHNRLYWYRQTLGQGPEFLTYFQNEAQLEKSRLLSDRFSAERPKGSFSTLEIQRTEQGDSAMYLCASSIGPSGISYNEQFFGPGTRLTVL.

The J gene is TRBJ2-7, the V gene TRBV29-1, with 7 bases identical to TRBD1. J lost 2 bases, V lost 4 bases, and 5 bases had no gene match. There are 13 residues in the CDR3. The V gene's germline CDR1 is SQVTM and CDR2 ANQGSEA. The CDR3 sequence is CSVVGDRAYEQYF. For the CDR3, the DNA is TGCAGCGTTGTCGGGGACAGAGCCTACGAGCAGTACTTC.

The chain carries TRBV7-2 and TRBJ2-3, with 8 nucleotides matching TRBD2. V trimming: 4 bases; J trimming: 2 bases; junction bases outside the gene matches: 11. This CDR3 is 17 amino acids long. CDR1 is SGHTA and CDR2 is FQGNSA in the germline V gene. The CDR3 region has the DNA TGTGCCAGCAGCTCTCCCGGGGGGGGATCCTTCACAGATACGCAGTATTTT. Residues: CASSSPGGGSFTDTQYF. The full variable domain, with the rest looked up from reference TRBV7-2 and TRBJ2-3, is GAGVSQSPSNKVTEKGKDVELRCDPISGHTALYWYRQSLGQGLEFLIYFQGNSAPDKSGLPSDRFSAERTGGSVSTLTIQRTQQEDSAVYLCASSSPGGGSFTDTQYFGPGTRLTVL.

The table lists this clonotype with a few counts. The chain's CDR3 is CASSRHYARSGELFF. DNA for the CDR3: TGTGCCAGCAGCCGCCATTACGCAAGGTCCGGGGAGCTGTTTTTT. The chain combines TRBV14 with TRBJ2-2, with D hard to call. The germline V gene encodes CDR1 SGHDN and CDR2 FVKESK. This CDR3 region has 15 residues. Trimming pared 4 bases from V and 6 bases from J, leaving 15 bases between.

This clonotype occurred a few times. CDR3 nucleotide sequence: TGTGCCAGCAGCTTAGCGGGACAGGGGAAATTAGGCGGCTACACCTTC. Its protein is CASSLAGQGKLGGYTF. The chain employs TRBV7-9 and TRBJ1-2, with 10 nucleotides matching TRBD1. CDR3 length equals 16 residues. V lost 0 bases to trimming and J lost 8 bases; unmatched junction nucleotides: 9. Looked up from germline, CDR1 is SEHNR and CDR2 is FQNEAQ (reference sequence).

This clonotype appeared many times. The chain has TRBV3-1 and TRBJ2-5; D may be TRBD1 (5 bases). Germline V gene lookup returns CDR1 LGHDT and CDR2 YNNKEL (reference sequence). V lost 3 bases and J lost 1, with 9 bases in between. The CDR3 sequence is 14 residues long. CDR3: CASSHRTSQETQYF. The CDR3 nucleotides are TGTGCCAGCAGCCACAGGACAAGCCAAGAGACCCAGTACTTC.

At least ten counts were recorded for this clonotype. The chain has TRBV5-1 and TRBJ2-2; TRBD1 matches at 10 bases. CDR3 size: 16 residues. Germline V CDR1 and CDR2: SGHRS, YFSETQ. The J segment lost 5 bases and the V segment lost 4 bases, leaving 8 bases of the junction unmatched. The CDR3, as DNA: TGCGCCAGCAGCCCCGGGACAGGGGTAAAGACCGGGGAGCTGTTTTTT. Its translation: CASSPGTGVKTGELFF.

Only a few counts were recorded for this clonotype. Written as DNA, the CDR3 is TGCGCCAGCAGCTTGGACAGTTCGTATGGCTACACCTTC. Protein product: CASSLDSSYGYTF. This sequence joins TRBV5-1 and TRBJ1-2; D remains unclear. Trimming stripped 0 bases from V and 5 bases from J, with 8 bases between. The CDR3 consists of 13 residues. Germline values: CDR1 SGHRS, CDR2 YFSETQ. The variable domain in full, completed from reference TRBV5-1 and TRBJ1-2, reads KAGVTQTPRYLIKTRGQQVTLSCSPISGHRSVSWYQQTPGQGLQFLFEYFSETQRNKGNFPGRFSGRQFSNSRSEMNVSTLELGDSALYLCASSLDSSYGYTFGSGTRLTVV.

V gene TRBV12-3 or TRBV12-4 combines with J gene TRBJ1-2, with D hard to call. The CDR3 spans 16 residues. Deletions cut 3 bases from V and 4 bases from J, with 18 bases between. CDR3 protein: CASSFWPPRWRYGYTF. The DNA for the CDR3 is TGTGCCAGCAGTTTCTGGCCCCCGCGATGGCGCTATGGCTACACCTTC.

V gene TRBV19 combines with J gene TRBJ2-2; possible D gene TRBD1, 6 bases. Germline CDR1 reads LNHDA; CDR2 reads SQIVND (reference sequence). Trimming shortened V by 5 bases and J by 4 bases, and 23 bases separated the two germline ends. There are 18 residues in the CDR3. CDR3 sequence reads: CASSSRGLWGLITGELFF. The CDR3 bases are TGTGCCAGTAGTTCCCGCGGACTTTGGGGGCTCATCACCGGGGAGCTGTTTTTT.

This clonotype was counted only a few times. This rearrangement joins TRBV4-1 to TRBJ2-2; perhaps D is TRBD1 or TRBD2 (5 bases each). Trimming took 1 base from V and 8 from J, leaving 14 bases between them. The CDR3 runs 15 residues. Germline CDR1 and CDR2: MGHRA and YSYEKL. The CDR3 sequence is CASSQAARGWGELFF. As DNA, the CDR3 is TGCGCCAGCAGCCAAGCGGCGAGGGGCTGGGGGGAGCTGTTTTTT.

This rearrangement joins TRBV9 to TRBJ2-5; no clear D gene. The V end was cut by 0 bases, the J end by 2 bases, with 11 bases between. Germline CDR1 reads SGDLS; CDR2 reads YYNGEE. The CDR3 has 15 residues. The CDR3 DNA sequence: TGTGCCAGCAGCGTAGACATCAGCCGGCAAGAGACCCAGTACTTC. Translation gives CASSVDISRQETQYF.

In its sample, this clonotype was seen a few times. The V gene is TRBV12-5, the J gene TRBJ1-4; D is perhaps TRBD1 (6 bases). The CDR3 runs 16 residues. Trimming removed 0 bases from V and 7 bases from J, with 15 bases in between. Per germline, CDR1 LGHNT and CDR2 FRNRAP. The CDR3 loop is CASGLVLNRVVEKLFF. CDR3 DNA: TGTGCTAGTGGTTTGGTACTCAACAGGGTCGTTGAAAAACTGTTTTTT.

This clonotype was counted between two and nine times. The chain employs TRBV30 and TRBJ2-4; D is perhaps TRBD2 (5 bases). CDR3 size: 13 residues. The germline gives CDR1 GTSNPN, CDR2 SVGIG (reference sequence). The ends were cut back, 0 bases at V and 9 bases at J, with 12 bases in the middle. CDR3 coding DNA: TGTGCCTGGAGTGTACCGGGGATCGGCATTCAGTACTTC. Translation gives CAWSVPGIGIQYF.